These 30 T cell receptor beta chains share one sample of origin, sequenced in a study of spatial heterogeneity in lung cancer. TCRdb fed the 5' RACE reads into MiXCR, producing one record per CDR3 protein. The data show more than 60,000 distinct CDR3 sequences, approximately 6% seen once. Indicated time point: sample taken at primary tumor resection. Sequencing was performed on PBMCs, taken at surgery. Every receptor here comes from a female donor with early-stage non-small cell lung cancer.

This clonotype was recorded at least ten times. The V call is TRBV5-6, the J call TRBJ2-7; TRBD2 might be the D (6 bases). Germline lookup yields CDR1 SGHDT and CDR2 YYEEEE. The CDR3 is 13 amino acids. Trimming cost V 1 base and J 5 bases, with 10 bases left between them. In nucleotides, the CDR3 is TGTGCCAGCAGCTTGTCTGGGGAGGACGAGCAGTACTTC. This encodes CASSLSGEDEQYF.

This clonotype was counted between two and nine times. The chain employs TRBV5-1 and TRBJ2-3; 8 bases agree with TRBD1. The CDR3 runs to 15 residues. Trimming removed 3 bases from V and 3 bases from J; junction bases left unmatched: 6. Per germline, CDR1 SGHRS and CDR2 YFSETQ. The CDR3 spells CASSSTGGATDTQYF. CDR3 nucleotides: TGCGCCAGCAGCTCCACAGGGGGTGCGACAGATACGCAGTATTTT.

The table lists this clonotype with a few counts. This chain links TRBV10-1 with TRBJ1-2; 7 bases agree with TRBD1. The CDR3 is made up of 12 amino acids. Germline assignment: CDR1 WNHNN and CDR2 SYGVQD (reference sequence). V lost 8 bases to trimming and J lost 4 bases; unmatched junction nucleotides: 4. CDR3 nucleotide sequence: TGCGCCAGCCCGGGACAGCCCTATGGCTACACCTTC. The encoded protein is CASPGQPYGYTF.

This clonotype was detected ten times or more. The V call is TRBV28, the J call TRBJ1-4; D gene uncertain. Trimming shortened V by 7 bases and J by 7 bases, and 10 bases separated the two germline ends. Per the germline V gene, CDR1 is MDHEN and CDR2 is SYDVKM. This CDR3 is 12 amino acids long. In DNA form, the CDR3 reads TGTGCCAGCACCACGGGGTTTGAAAAACTGTTTTTT. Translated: CASTTGFEKLFF.

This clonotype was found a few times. The CDR3 loop reads CASTPGSSGNTIYF. The CDR3 DNA is TGTGCCAGCACCCCCGGGAGCTCTGGAAACACCATATATTTT. The rearrangement uses TRBV6-5 and TRBJ1-3; the D is unclear. The V end lost 7 bases, the J end lost 0 bases, and 10 bases lay between the germline ends. This CDR3 has 14 residues. Germline CDR1 and CDR2: MNHEY and SVGAGI.

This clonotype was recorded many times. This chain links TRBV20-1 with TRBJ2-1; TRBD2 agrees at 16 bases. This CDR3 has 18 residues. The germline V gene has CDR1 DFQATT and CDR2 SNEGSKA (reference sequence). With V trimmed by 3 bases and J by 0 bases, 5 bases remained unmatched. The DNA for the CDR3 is TGCAGTGCTAGTGGGGGACTAGCGGGAGGGATCTCCTACAATGAGCAGTTCTTC. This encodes CSASGGLAGGISYNEQFF.

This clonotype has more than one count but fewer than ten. In nucleotides, the CDR3 is TGCGCCAGCAGCTTGGGGTCTACAACTAATGAAAAACTGTTTTTT. Amino acids: CASSLGSTTNEKLFF. The J gene is TRBJ1-4, the V gene TRBV5-1; unclear D gene. Per the germline V gene, CDR1 is SGHRS and CDR2 is YFSETQ. This CDR3 is built from 15 residues. The ends were cut back, 0 bases at V and 0 bases at J, with 6 bases in the middle.

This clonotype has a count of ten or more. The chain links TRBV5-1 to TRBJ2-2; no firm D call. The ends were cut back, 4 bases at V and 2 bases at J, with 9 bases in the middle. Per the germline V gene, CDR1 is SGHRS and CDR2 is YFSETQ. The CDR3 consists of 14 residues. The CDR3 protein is CASSQELNTGELFF. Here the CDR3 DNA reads TGCGCCAGCAGCCAAGAGTTAAACACCGGGGAGCTGTTTTTT.

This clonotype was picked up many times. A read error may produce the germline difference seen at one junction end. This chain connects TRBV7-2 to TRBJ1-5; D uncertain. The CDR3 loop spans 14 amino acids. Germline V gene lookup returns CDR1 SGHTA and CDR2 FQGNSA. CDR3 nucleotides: TGTGCCAGCAGCCTAGCGGGTTGGGGTCAGCCCCAGCATTTT. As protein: CASSLAGWGQPQHF.

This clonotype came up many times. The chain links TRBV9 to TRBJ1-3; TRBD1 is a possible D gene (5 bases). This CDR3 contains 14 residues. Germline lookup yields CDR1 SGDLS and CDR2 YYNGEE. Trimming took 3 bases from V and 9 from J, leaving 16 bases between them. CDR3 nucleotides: TGTGCCAGCAGCGCAAGGTCCCCCGGGGGCACCATATATTTT. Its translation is CASSARSPGGTIYF.

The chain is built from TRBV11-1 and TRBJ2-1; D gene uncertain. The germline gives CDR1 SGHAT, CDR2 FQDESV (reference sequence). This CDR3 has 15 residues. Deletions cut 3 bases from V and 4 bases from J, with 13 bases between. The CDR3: CASSFFDSRYNEQFF. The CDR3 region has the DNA TGTGCCAGCAGCTTTTTCGATTCCAGGTACAATGAGCAGTTCTTC.

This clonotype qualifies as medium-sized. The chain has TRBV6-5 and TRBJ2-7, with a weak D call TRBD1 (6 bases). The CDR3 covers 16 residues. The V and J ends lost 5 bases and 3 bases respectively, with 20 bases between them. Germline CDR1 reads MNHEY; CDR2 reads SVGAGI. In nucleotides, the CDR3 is TGTGCCAGCAGTCTGCCGACCGGGACAAATAACTACGAGCAGTACGTC. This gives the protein CASSLPTGTNNYEQYV.

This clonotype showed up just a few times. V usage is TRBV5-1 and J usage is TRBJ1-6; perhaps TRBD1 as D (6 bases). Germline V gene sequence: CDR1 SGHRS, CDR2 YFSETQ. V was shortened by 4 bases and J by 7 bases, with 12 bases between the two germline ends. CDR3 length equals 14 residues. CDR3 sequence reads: CASSQQGWNSPLHF. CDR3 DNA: TGCGCCAGCAGCCAACAGGGCTGGAATTCACCCCTCCACTTT.

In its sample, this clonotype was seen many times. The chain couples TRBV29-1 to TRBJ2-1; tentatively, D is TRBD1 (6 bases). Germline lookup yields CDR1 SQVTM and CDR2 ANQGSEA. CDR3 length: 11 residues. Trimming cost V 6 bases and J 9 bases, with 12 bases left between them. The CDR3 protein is CSVQTGFEQFF. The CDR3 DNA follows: TGCAGCGTACAAACAGGGTTTGAGCAGTTCTTC.

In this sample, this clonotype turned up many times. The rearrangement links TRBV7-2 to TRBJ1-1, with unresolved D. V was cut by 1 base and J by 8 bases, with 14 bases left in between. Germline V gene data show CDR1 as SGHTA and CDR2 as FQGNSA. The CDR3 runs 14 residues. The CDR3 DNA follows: TGTGCCAGCAGCTTAGGTGGGGTCGGCGGAGAAGCTTTCTTT. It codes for CASSLGGVGGEAFF. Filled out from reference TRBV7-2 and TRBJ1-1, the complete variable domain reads GAGVSQSPSNKVTEKGKDVELRCDPISGHTALYWYRQSLGQGLEFLIYFQGNSAPDKSGLPSDRFSAERTGGSVSTLTIQRTQQEDSAVYLCASSLGGVGGEAFFGQGTRLTVV.

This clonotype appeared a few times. CDR3 DNA: TGTGCCAGCAGATATGGACAGCATTACACTGAAGCTTTCTTT. It specifies CASRYGQHYTEAFF. The rearrangement joins TRBV6-2 or TRBV6-3 to TRBJ1-1; possible D gene TRBD1, 6 bases. There are 14 residues in the CDR3. The germline CDR1 and CDR2 sequences are MNHEY and SVGEGT. V lost 6 bases and J lost 3, with 14 bases in between.

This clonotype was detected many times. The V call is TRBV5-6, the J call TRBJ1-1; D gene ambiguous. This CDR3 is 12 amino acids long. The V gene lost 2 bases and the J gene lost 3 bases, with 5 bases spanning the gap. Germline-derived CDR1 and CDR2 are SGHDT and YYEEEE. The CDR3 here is CASSFGDTEAFF. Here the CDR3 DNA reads TGTGCCAGCAGCTTTGGTGACACTGAAGCTTTCTTT.

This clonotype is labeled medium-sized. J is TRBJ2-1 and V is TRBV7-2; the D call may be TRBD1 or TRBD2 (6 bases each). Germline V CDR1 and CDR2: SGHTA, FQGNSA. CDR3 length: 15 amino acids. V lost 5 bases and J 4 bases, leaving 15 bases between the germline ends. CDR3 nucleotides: TGTGCCAGCAGCCCCCAGACGGGGGCTTACAATGAGCAGTTCTTC. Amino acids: CASSPQTGAYNEQFF.

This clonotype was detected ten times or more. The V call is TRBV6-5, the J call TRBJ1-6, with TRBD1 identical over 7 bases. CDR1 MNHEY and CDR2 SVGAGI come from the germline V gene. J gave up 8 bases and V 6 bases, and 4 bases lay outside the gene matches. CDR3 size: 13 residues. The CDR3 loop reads CASRTGPDSPLHF. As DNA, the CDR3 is TGTGCCAGCAGGACAGGGCCGGATTCACCCCTCCACTTT.

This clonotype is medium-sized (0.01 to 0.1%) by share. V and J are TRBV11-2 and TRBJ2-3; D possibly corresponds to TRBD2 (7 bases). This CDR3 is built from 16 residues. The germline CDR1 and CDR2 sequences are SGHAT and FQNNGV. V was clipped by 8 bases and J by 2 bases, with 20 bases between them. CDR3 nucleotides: TGTGCCAGCTCAGCTTATGGGGGGGGCTCCACAGATACGCAGTATTTT. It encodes CASSAYGGGSTDTQYF.

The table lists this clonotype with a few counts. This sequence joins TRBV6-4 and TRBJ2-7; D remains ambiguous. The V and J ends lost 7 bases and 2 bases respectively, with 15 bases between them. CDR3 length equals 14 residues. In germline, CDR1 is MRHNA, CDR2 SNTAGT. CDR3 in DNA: TGTGCCAGCATGCTCGGTTACGAGACCTACGAGCAGTACGTC. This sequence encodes CASMLGYETYEQYV.

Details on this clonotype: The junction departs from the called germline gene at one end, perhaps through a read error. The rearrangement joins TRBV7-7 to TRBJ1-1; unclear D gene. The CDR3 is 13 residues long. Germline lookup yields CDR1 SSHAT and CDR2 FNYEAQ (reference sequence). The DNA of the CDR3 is TGTGCTAGCAGCTCTAGGAGGGACACTGAAGCTTTCTTT. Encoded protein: CASSSRRDTEAFF.

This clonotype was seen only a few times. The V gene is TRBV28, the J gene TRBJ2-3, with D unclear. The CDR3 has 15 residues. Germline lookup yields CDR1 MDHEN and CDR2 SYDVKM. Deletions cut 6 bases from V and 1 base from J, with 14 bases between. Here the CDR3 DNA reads TGTGCCAGCAGCCCACTCCCCCCGGGCACAGATACGCAGTATTTT. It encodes CASSPLPPGTDTQYF.

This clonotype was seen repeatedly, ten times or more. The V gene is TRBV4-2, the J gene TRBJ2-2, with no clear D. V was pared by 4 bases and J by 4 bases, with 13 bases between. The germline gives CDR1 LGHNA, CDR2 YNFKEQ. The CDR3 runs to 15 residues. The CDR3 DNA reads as TGTGCCAGCAGCCCGGCGCATAAGGCCACCGGGGAGCTGTTTTTT. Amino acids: CASSPAHKATGELFF.

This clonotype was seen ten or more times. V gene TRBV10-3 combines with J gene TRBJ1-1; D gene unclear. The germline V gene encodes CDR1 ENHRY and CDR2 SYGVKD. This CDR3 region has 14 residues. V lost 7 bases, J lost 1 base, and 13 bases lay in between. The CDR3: CAIKGDTENTEAFF. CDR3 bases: TGTGCCATCAAGGGTGATACTGAGAACACTGAAGCTTTCTTT.

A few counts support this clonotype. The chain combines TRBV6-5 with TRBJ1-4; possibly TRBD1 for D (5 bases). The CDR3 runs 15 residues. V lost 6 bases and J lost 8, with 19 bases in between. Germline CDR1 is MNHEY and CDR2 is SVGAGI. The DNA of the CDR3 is TGTGCCAGCAGCTCCGGGGGGACGACCGGGGAAAAACTGTTTTTT. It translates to CASSSGGTTGEKLFF.

CDR3 in amino acids: CSARGLQGARNTEAFF. The CDR3, as DNA: TGCAGTGCTAGAGGTCTACAGGGGGCAAGGAACACTGAAGCTTTCTTT. The J gene is TRBJ1-1, the V gene TRBV20-1; 9 nucleotides align to TRBD1. Germline V gives CDR1 DFQATT, CDR2 SNEGSKA (reference sequence). Trimming took 1 base from V and 1 from J; bases not matched to a gene: 7. There are 16 residues in the CDR3.

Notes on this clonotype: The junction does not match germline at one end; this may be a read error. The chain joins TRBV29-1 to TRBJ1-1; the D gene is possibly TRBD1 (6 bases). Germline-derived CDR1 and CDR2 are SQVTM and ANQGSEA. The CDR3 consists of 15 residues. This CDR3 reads CSVEAQGQLNAEAFF. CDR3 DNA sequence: TGCAGCGTTGAAGCCCAGGGACAATTGAACGCTGAAGCTTTCTTT. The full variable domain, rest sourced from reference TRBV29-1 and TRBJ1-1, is SAVISQKPSRDICQRGTSLTIQCQVDSQVTMMFWYRQQPGQSLTLIATANQGSEATYESGFVIDKFPISRPNLTFSTLTVSNMSPEDSSIYLCSVEAQGQLNAEAFFGQGTRLTVV.

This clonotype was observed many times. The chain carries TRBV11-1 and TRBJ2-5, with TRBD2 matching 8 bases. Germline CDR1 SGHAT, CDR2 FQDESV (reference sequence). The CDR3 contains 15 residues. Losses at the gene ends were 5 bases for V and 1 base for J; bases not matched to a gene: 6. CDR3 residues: CASSRSRGGQETQYF. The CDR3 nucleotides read TGTGCCAGCAGCCGCTCCCGGGGGGGCCAAGAGACCCAGTACTTC.

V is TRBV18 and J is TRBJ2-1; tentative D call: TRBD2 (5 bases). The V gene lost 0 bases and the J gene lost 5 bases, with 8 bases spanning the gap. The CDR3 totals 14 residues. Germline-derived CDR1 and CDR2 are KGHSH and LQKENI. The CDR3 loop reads CASSPPNGDNEQFF. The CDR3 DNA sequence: TGTGCCAGCTCACCACCGAACGGGGACAATGAGCAGTTCTTC.